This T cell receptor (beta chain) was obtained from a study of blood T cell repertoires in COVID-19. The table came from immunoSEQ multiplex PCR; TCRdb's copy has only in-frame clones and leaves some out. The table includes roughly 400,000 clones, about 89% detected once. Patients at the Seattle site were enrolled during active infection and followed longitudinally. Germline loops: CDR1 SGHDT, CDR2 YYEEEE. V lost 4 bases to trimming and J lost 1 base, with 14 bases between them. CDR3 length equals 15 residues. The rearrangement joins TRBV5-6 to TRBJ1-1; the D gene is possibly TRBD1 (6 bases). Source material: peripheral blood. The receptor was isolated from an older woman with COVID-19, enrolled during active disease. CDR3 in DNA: TGTGCCAGCAGCCCACGGCGGGGGCAGAACACTGAAGCTTTCTTT. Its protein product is CASSPRRGQNTEAFF.